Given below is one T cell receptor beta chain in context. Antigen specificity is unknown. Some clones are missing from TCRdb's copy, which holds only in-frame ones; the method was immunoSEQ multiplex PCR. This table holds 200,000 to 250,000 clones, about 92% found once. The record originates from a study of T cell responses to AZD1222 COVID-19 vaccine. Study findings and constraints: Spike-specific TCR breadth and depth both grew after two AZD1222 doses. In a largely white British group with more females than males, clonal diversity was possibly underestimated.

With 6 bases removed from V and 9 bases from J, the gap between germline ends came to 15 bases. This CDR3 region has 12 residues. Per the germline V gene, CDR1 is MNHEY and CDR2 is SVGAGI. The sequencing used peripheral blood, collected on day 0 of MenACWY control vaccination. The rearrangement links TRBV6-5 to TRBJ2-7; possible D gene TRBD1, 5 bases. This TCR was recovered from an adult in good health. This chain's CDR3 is CASSQNKRGQYF. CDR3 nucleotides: TGTGCCAGCAGCCAAAATAAAAGGGGGCAGTACTTC.